What follows are 3 T cell receptor beta chains derived from one specimen sequenced in a study of blood T cell repertoires in COVID-19. Some clones are missing from TCRdb's copy, which holds only in-frame ones; the method was immunoSEQ multiplex PCR. This sample carries approximately 75,000 clones, around 80% of them seen once, and the ten largest clones take approximately 20%. Sequenced: peripheral blood. The receptors come from a woman between 45 and 60 years old with acute or convalescent COVID-19.

The chain recombines TRBV28 with TRBJ1-2; D gene ambiguous. Trimming cost V 1 base and J 8 bases, with 11 bases left between them. The CDR3 length is 13 residues. The germline gives CDR1 MDHEN, CDR2 SYDVKM. The CDR3 DNA is TGTGCCAGCAGTTTATTGGTCGGGGAAGGCTACACCTTC. Translated, it gives CASSLLVGEGYTF.

This clone was seen just once. The CDR3: CASSPGTGWQPQHF. DNA for the CDR3: TGTGCCAGCAGCCCCGGGACAGGGTGGCAGCCCCAGCATTTT. The rearrangement links TRBV7-2 to TRBJ1-5; the match to TRBD1 covers 9 bases. With 5 bases clipped from V and 7 bases from J, the junction kept 6 bases outside the gene matches. The CDR3 runs 14 residues. CDR1 is SGHTA, CDR2 FQGNSA, per germline.

This sequence joins TRBV7-9 and TRBJ2-1, with a weak D call TRBD2 (6 bases). The CDR3 sequence is 15 residues long. The germline gives CDR1 SEHNR, CDR2 FQNEAQ (reference sequence). Between the trimmed V and J ends, which lost 5 bases and 1 base, there was a span of 12 bases. CDR3 sequence reads: CASSPRRESYNEQFF. CDR3 nucleotides: TGTGCCAGCAGCCCCCGTCGGGAGTCCTACAATGAGCAGTTCTTC.